The clone carrying this TCR beta chain came up a few times. Its matching antigen is unknown. The length of the CDR3 is 15 residues. Germline values: CDR1 SSHAT, CDR2 FNYEAQ (reference sequence). V lost 5 bases to trimming and J lost 2 bases, with 13 bases between them. TCRdb itself ran the RT-PCR reads through MiXCR, one entry per CDR3 protein. This sample has under 550,000 distinct CDR3 sequences, with approximately 7.7% found just once. The data were obtained in a study of response to subunit inactivated influenza vaccine. Study-level results: Authors suggested few new T cells are recruited by each seasonal influenza vaccination.

The clonotype originates from a man aged 50 to 75 who received an inactivated influenza vaccine. The starting material was PBMCs from blood, obtained roughly 24 months after vaccination. The chain carries TRBV7-7 and TRBJ2-1; possibly TRBD2 for D (5 bases). The CDR3 nucleotides read TGTGCCAGCAGCCCACTCATCGGGGCCTACAATGAGCAGTTCTTC. Translation gives CASSPLIGAYNEQFF.